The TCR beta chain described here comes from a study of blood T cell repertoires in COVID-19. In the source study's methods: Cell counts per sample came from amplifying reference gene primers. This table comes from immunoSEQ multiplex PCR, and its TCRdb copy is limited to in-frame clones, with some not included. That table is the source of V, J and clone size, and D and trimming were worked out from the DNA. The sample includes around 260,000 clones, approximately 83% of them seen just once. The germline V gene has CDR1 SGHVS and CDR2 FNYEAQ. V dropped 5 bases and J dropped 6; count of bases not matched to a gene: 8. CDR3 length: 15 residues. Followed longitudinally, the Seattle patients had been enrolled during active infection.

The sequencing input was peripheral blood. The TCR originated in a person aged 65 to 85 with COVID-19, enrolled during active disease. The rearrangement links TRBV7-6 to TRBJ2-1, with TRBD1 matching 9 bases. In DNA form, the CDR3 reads TGTGCCAGCAGCCCCGGGACAGGGATAGGCAATGAGCAGTTCTTC. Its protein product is CASSPGTGIGNEQFF.